One sample yielded the 8 T cell receptor beta chains listed below, sequenced in a study of cytomegalovirus exposure and HLA in healthy donors. In the PCR, 60 Vbeta and 13 Jbeta primers were used. Clones were read by immunoSEQ multiplex PCR, and TCRdb kept only the in-frame ones, dropping some. The table lists about 47,000 clones, with 17% in the top ten. Specimen: PBMCs. The receptor set was obtained from a male donor in good health and CMV-seronegative.

The CDR3 coding sequence is TGTGCCAGCAGCTTGGCTGGCAGGGAGAACACTGAAGCTTTCTTT. Residues: CASSLAGRENTEAFF. The chain employs TRBV5-4 and TRBJ1-1; D is perhaps TRBD1 (5 bases). Germline-derived CDR1 and CDR2 are SGHNT and YYREEE (reference sequence). V lost 0 bases and J 1 base, leaving 10 bases between the germline ends. The CDR3 is 15 amino acids.

The CDR3 loop reads CAIGRGLVTEAFF. The CDR3 DNA is TGTGCCATCGGGCGGGGACTGGTCACTGAAGCTTTCTTT. The V gene is TRBV5-8, the J gene TRBJ1-1; a weak D match, TRBD1 (5 bases). Germline values: CDR1 SGHTS, CDR2 YDEGEE. The CDR3 runs 13 residues. V lost 9 bases to trimming and J lost 4 bases, with 16 bases between them.

The genes are TRBV20-1 and TRBJ2-5; D uncertain. Germline V gene lookup returns CDR1 DFQATT and CDR2 SNEGSKA (reference sequence). CDR3 length: 10 residues. Trimming stripped 5 bases from V and 6 bases from J, with 7 bases between. CDR3 DNA: TGCAGTGCTTTGAGGAAGACCCAGTACTTC. It codes for CSALRKTQYF.

The chain employs TRBV30 and TRBJ2-7; tentative D call: TRBD1 (6 bases). The CDR3 contains 14 residues. CDR1 and CDR2 from the germline V gene are GTSNPN and SVGIG (reference sequence). Trimming pared 2 bases from V and 4 bases from J, leaving 15 bases between. The CDR3 loop is CAWSKTGKEYEQYF. The CDR3 DNA reads TGTGCCTGGAGTAAGACAGGTAAAGAATACGAGCAGTACTTC.

The rearrangement joins TRBV30 to TRBJ2-5, with 11 nucleotides matching TRBD1. This CDR3 spans 14 amino acids. Per germline, CDR1 GTSNPN and CDR2 SVGIG (reference sequence). The ends lost 0 bases at V and 5 bases at J; junction bases unmatched: 2. CDR3 sequence: CAWSVGTGGETQYF. The DNA for the CDR3 is TGTGCCTGGAGTGTAGGGACAGGGGGGGAGACCCAGTACTTC.

This sequence joins TRBV30 and TRBJ1-1; D might be TRBD1 (6 bases). There are 15 residues in the CDR3. CDR1 and CDR2 (germline): GTSNPN, SVGIG (reference sequence). V lost 3 bases, J lost 1 base, and 15 bases lay in between. The CDR3 here is CAWRAPDRENTEAFF. CDR3 nucleotides: TGTGCCTGGAGGGCCCCGGACAGAGAGAACACTGAAGCTTTCTTT.

The rearrangement uses TRBV11-3 and TRBJ2-7; D is unresolved. The germline gives CDR1 SGHNT, CDR2 YENEEA. V was pared by 2 bases and J by 5 bases, with 7 bases between. This CDR3 comprises 12 residues. The CDR3 DNA sequence: TGTGCCAGCAGCTTATTAGATAACGAGCAGTACTTC. The encoded protein is CASSLLDNEQYF.

The genes are TRBV7-9 and TRBJ1-1, with 10 bases that match TRBD1. The germline V gene has CDR1 SEHNR and CDR2 FQNEAQ (reference sequence). V dropped 10 bases and J dropped 2; count of bases not matched to a gene: 4. The CDR3 spans 13 residues. The CDR3 region is CANRQGANTEAFF. DNA for the CDR3: TGTGCCAACCGACAGGGGGCTAACACTGAAGCTTTCTTT.